The 13 T cell receptor beta chains below were found in one sample sequenced in a study of OX40 agonist ivuxolimab in advanced cancers. Library construction relied on the immunoSEQ multiplex PCR assay. Sourced from immuneACCESS, this table was stored by TCRdb with only in-frame sequences that have V and J called. A share of the clones is absent; for the studies checked, an unresolved V gene accounts for under half, and the remainder has no known explanation. Counted in this sample were about 21,000 clones; 83% of them appeared once. The ten largest clones represent about a fifth of the sample. The sequences come from CD4+ or CD8+ T cells sorted from blood, collected in a trial of the OX40 agonist ivuxolimab. The receptors shown here come from an adult with an advanced solid tumor such as melanoma, head and neck, liver or kidney cancer.

The chain links TRBV7-2 to TRBJ2-1, with 8 bases fitting TRBD2. The CDR3 totals 13 residues. Germline V lookup: CDR1 SGHTA, CDR2 FQGNSA. Losses at the gene ends were 4 bases for V and 12 bases for J; bases not matched to a gene: 8. The CDR3 protein is CASSSGGGRVQFF. CDR3 nucleotides: TGTGCCAGCAGCTCAGGCGGGGGGCGCGTGCAGTTCTTC.

The chain is built from TRBV4-1 and TRBJ2-1, with a possible D match to TRBD2 (6 bases). In germline, CDR1 is MGHRA, CDR2 YSYEKL. This CDR3 has 17 amino acids. V lost 4 bases to trimming and J lost 7 bases, with 23 bases between them. The CDR3 DNA follows: TGCGCCAGCAGCCCTCCATACGGGGGAGTGAGTCGGAATGAGCAGTTCTTC. As protein: CASSPPYGGVSRNEQFF.

CDR3 region: CATALLGSADNYGYTF. For the CDR3, the DNA is TGTGCCACCGCTCTTTTGGGATCCGCCGATAACTATGGCTACACCTTC. The chain employs TRBV10-3 and TRBJ1-2; D gene unclear. The CDR3 has 16 amino acids. Between the trimmed V and J ends, which lost 10 bases and 1 base, there was a span of 22 bases. In germline, CDR1 is ENHRY, CDR2 SYGVKD.

The CDR3 nucleotides are TGTGCCAGCAGCCCTCAGGGGGATACGCAGTATTTT. Encoded protein: CASSPQGDTQYF. This chain links TRBV7-9 with TRBJ2-3; maybe TRBD1 (6 bases). Germline CDR1 SEHNR, CDR2 FQNEAQ (reference sequence). CDR3 length: 12 amino acids. The V and J ends lost 5 bases and 6 bases respectively, with 9 bases between them.

The chain joins TRBV2 to TRBJ1-1; possible D gene TRBD1, 5 bases. CDR1 is SNHLY and CDR2 is FYNNEI in the germline V gene. There are 13 residues in the CDR3. Trimming took off 8 bases at V and 4 bases at J, with 14 bases between the two ends. CDR3 DNA: TGTGCCAGCTGTAAGGGGAGCGTCACTGAAGCTTTCTTT. Encoded protein: CASCKGSVTEAFF. The variable domain in full, completed from reference TRBV2 and TRBJ1-1, reads EPEVTQTPSHQVTQMGQEVILRCVPISNHLYFYWYRQILGQKVEFLVSFYNNEISEKSEIFDDQFSVERPDGSNFTLKIRSTKLEDSAMYFCASCKGSVTEAFFGQGTRLTVV.

The CDR3, as DNA: TGTGCCAGCAGTACCTGGGAACAGAGCTACGAGCAGTACTTC. As protein: CASSTWEQSYEQYF. This sequence joins TRBV28 and TRBJ2-7; D uncertain. The V gene's germline CDR1 is MDHEN and CDR2 SYDVKM. The CDR3 runs to 14 residues. The V and J ends lost 5 bases and 3 bases respectively, with 14 bases between them. Combining the CDR3 with reference TRBV28 and TRBJ2-7 gives the whole variable domain DVKVTQSSRYLVKRTGEKVFLECVQDMDHENMFWYRQDPGLGLRLIYFSYDVKMKEKGDIPEGYSVSREKKERFSLILESASTNQTSMYLCASSTWEQSYEQYFGPGTRLTVT.

The sample holds one count of this clone. The chain recombines TRBV10-3 with TRBJ2-4; TRBD2 aligns across 8 bases. The J segment lost 0 bases and the V segment lost 4 bases, leaving 11 bases of the junction unmatched. Germline loops: CDR1 ENHRY, CDR2 SYGVKD. This CDR3 is 18 amino acids long. The CDR3 region is CAISVSPASGLAKNIQYF. For the CDR3, the DNA is TGTGCCATCAGTGTCTCGCCCGCTAGCGGGCTAGCCAAAAACATTCAGTACTTC.

This rearrangement joins TRBV7-9 to TRBJ1-5; D gene ambiguous. Germline lookup yields CDR1 SEHNR and CDR2 FQNEAQ (reference sequence). The length of the CDR3 is 14 residues. Trimming cost V 0 bases and J 0 bases, with 3 bases left between them. In nucleotides, the CDR3 is TGTGCCAGCAGCTTAGCCCTTAGCAATCAGCCCCAGCATTTT. Translation gives CASSLALSNQPQHF.

This clone came up a few times. The chain is built from TRBV7-9 and TRBJ1-5; the match to TRBD1 covers 11 bases. This CDR3 has 15 residues. After removal of 1 base from V and 6 bases from J, the junction contained 2 bases not matched to a gene. CDR1 is SEHNR, CDR2 FQNEAQ, per germline (reference sequence). Here the CDR3 reads CASSLGDRGTQPQHF. CDR3 nucleotides: TGTGCCAGCAGCTTAGGGGACAGGGGGACTCAGCCCCAGCATTTT.

The chain combines TRBV9 with TRBJ2-2; 10 bases line up with TRBD2. Losses at the gene ends were 2 bases for V and 9 bases for J; bases not matched to a gene: 7. CDR1 is SGDLS, CDR2 YYNGEE, per germline. This CDR3 has 15 amino acids. CDR3 sequence reads: CASSVRTSGKRELFF. The DNA of the CDR3 is TGTGCCAGCAGCGTGAGAACTAGCGGGAAGAGGGAGCTGTTTTTT.

The chain is built from TRBV11-2 and TRBJ2-7; 7 nucleotides agree with TRBD1. Germline CDR1 and CDR2: SGHAT and FQNNGV. CDR3 size: 15 residues. The ends lost 4 bases at V and 4 bases at J; junction bases unmatched: 10. This CDR3 is CASSSPPDRLYEQYF. The CDR3 bases are TGTGCCAGCAGCTCCCCCCCGGACAGGCTTTACGAGCAGTACTTC.

The chain links TRBV7-9 to TRBJ2-7, with D perhaps matching TRBD1 (6 bases). V shed 10 bases and J shed 4 bases, with 20 bases lying between them. The length of the CDR3 is 14 residues. Per the germline V gene, CDR1 is SEHNR and CDR2 is FQNEAQ (reference sequence). The CDR3 spells CATRGAGVAYEQYF. As DNA, the CDR3 is TGTGCCACCAGAGGGGCAGGGGTGGCTTACGAGCAGTACTTC.

The rearrangement links TRBV5-1 to TRBJ1-4; perhaps TRBD1 as D (5 bases). CDR1 and CDR2 from the germline V gene are SGHRS and YFSETQ. The CDR3 contains 16 residues. With 4 bases removed from V and 3 bases from J, the gap between germline ends came to 16 bases. CDR3 DNA: TGCGCCAGCAGCCCGGCTAGACAGTACCCTAATGAAAAACTGTTTTTT. It encodes CASSPARQYPNEKLFF.